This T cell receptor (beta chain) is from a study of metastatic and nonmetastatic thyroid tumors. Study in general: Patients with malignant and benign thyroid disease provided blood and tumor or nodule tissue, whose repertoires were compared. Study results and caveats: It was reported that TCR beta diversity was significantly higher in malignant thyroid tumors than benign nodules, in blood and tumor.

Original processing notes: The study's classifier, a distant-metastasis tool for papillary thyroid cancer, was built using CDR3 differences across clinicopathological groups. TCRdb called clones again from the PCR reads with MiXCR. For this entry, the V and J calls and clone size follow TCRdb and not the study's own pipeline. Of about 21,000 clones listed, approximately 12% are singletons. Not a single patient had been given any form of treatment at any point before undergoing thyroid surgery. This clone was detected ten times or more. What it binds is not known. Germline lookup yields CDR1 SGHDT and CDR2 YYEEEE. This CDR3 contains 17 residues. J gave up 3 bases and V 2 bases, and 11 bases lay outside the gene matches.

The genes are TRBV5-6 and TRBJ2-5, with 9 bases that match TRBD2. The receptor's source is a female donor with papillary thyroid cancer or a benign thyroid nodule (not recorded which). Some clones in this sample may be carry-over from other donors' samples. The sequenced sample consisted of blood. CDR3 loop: CASSLETSGTLKETQYF. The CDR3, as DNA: TGTGCCAGCAGCTTAGAGACTAGCGGTACCCTTAAAGAGACCCAGTACTTC.